Each of the 32 T cell receptor beta chains below was sequenced from the same sample in a study of cytomegalovirus exposure and HLA in healthy donors. PCR employed 60 Vbeta and 13 Jbeta primers. Repertoires were generated with immunoSEQ multiplex PCR, while TCRdb's copy carries only in-frame clones and drops some. The data show 150,000 to 200,000 clones, almost 85% seen once. The specimen sequenced was PBMCs. These receptors were collected from a woman in her 50s in good health and CMV-seronegative.

V usage is TRBV7-2 and J usage is TRBJ1-2, with TRBD1 matching over 7 bases. The CDR3 has 14 residues. Germline loops: CDR1 SGHTA, CDR2 FQGNSA. V lost 1 base to trimming and J lost 6 bases; unmatched junction nucleotides: 5. The CDR3 spells CASSLDRGQDGYTF. The CDR3 DNA reads as TGTGCCAGCAGCTTAGACAGGGGCCAGGATGGCTACACCTTC. Based on the CDR3 plus reference TRBV7-2 and TRBJ1-2, the full variable domain is GAGVSQSPSNKVTEKGKDVELRCDPISGHTALYWYRQSLGQGLEFLIYFQGNSAPDKSGLPSDRFSAERTGGSVSTLTIQRTQQEDSAVYLCASSLDRGQDGYTFGSGTRLTVV.

This clone has ten or more counts. The chain couples TRBV18 to TRBJ2-3; 8 positions agree with TRBD2. The CDR3 covers 15 residues. Germline V gene lookup returns CDR1 KGHSH and CDR2 LQKENI. J lost 1 base, V lost 1 base, and 1 base had no gene match. The CDR3 DNA reads TGTGCCAGCTCACCACGGCGGGAGGGCACAGATACGCAGTATTTT. This encodes CASSPRREGTDTQYF.

This chain joins TRBV19 and TRBJ1-1; possibly TRBD1 for D (5 bases). Germline V gene sequence: CDR1 LNHDA, CDR2 SQIVND (reference sequence). The CDR3 has 14 residues. Trimming took 1 base from V and 3 from J, leaving 9 bases between them. The CDR3 spells CASSIGGRYTEAFF. The CDR3 DNA is TGTGCCAGTAGTATAGGGGGCAGATACACTGAAGCTTTCTTT.

This clone was seen once. The chain recombines TRBV5-1 with TRBJ2-1, with D tentatively TRBD1 (6 bases). CDR3 size: 14 residues. Trimming left V 3 bases short and J 8 bases short, with 15 bases between. Germline values: CDR1 SGHRS, CDR2 YFSETQ. The CDR3 nucleotides read TGCGCCAGCAGCTGGACCTTAGGGGGTGATGAGCAGTTCTTC. Translating gives CASSWTLGGDEQFF.

The rearrangement joins TRBV30 to TRBJ1-4; maybe TRBD1 (5 bases). This CDR3 contains 16 residues. From germline, CDR1 is GTSNPN and CDR2 SVGIG (reference sequence). Between the trimmed V and J ends, which lost 3 bases and 0 bases, there was a span of 14 bases. In DNA form, the CDR3 reads TGTGCCTGGAGGGGGGTAGGCGGGACAACTAATGAAAAACTGTTTTTT. Translated: CAWRGVGGTTNEKLFF.

The chain couples TRBV4-1 to TRBJ2-3; 7 bases line up with TRBD2. The ends lost 5 bases at V and 0 bases at J; junction bases unmatched: 2. CDR3 length: 14 amino acids. Germline CDR1 is MGHRA and CDR2 is YSYEKL. DNA of the CDR3: TGCGCCAGCAGCTTTAGCGGGAGCACAGATACGCAGTATTTT. This gives the protein CASSFSGSTDTQYF.

The chain carries TRBV29-1 and TRBJ1-1, with TRBD1 as a possible D gene (6 bases). The CDR3 has 14 residues. Germline CDR1 and CDR2: SQVTM and ANQGSEA. The germline V and J ends were trimmed by 6 bases and 4 bases, with 18 bases remaining between them. The CDR3 DNA is TGCAGCGTCGGGGCGAGGGGGTTAAGCACTGAAGCTTTCTTT. As protein: CSVGARGLSTEAFF.

The J gene is TRBJ2-5, the V gene TRBV18; TRBD1 matches 8 bases. The germline CDR1 and CDR2 sequences are KGHSH and LQKENI. The CDR3 length is 15 residues. Trimming at V came to 4 bases and at J to 2 bases, leaving 6 bases not matched to a gene. The CDR3 region has the DNA TGTGCCAGCTCACGGGACAGGCGTCCGCAAGAGACCCAGTACTTC. Amino acids: CASSRDRRPQETQYF.

This rearrangement joins TRBV6-5 to TRBJ1-1, with unresolved D. Germline lookup yields CDR1 MNHEY and CDR2 SVGAGI. This CDR3 spans 14 amino acids. V was clipped by 2 bases and J by 1 base, with 8 bases between them. CDR3 amino acids: CASSYRERNTEAFF. DNA for the CDR3: TGTGCCAGCAGTTACAGGGAGAGGAACACTGAAGCTTTCTTT.

This chain links TRBV12-5 with TRBJ2-1, with 11 bases aligning to TRBD2. This CDR3 has 17 amino acids. Germline CDR1 LGHNT, CDR2 FRNRAP. V shed 2 bases and J 7 bases; nucleotides not matched to a gene: 10. CDR3 loop: CASGLTTSGSLSNEQFF. CDR3 sequence (DNA): TGTGCTAGTGGTTTGACCACTAGCGGGAGTCTGTCTAATGAGCAGTTCTTC. Full variable domain (outside the CDR3, taken from reference TRBV12-5 and TRBJ2-1): DARVTQTPRHKVTEMGQEVTMRCQPILGHNTVFWYRQTMMQGLELLAYFRNRAPLDDSGMPKDRFSAEMPDATLATLKIQPSEPRDSAVYFCASGLTTSGSLSNEQFFGPGTRLTVL.

This clone was seen more than once but under ten times. J is TRBJ1-2 and V is TRBV27, with 11 bases lining up with TRBD1. This CDR3 spans 15 amino acids. CDR1 and CDR2 (germline): MNHEY, SMNVEV (reference sequence). The ends lost 6 bases at V and 8 bases at J; junction bases unmatched: 11. The CDR3 coding sequence is TGTGCCAGCAGGGCCGGACAGGGGGCGGTCTGGGGCTACACCTTC. It encodes CASRAGQGAVWGYTF.

V and J are TRBV4-1 and TRBJ2-7, with TRBD1 matching over 7 bases. There are 13 residues in the CDR3. The trim removed 5 bases at V and 4 bases at J, leaving 5 bases unmatched. Germline V gene data show CDR1 as MGHRA and CDR2 as YSYEKL. CDR3 in DNA: TGCGCCAGCAGCTTTGACAGGGATTACGAGCAGTACTTC. Residues: CASSFDRDYEQYF.

This chain links TRBV6-6 with TRBJ1-2; D not resolved. V gave up 5 bases and J gave up 4 bases, with 11 bases separating them. This CDR3 is built from 13 residues. Per germline, CDR1 MNHNY and CDR2 SVGAGI (reference sequence). The CDR3 is CASSTGSFYGYTF. The CDR3 region has the DNA TGTGCCAGCAGTACCGGGTCCTTCTATGGCTACACCTTC.

This chain links TRBV5-8 with TRBJ2-4; the match to TRBD1 covers 9 bases. Germline loops: CDR1 SGHTS, CDR2 YDEGEE. The CDR3 runs to 17 residues. The trim removed 0 bases at V and 0 bases at J, leaving 4 bases unmatched. The DNA of the CDR3 is TGTGCCAGCAGCTTGGGGGGACAGGGACTAGCCAAAAACATTCAGTACTTC. Protein sequence: CASSLGGQGLAKNIQYF.

Only a few counts were recorded for this clone. The V and J genes are TRBV18 and TRBJ2-1; D remains ambiguous. The germline V and J ends were trimmed by 5 bases and 0 bases, with 11 bases remaining between them. CDR3 length: 15 residues. Germline V gene lookup returns CDR1 KGHSH and CDR2 LQKENI. As DNA, the CDR3 is TGTGCCAGCTCAAGGATAGCAGTCTCCTACAATGAGCAGTTCTTC. Translation gives CASSRIAVSYNEQFF.

This chain connects TRBV30 to TRBJ2-1; 12 bases align to TRBD2. This CDR3 spans 15 amino acids. The junction had 10 bases not matched to a gene; V was cut back by 4 bases and J by 9 bases. Germline V gene data show CDR1 as GTSNPN and CDR2 as SVGIG (reference sequence). Here the CDR3 reads CAWISRTSGVGEQFF. The DNA of the CDR3 is TGTGCCTGGATATCTCGGACTAGCGGGGTGGGTGAGCAGTTCTTC. The entire variable domain, with the rest obtained from reference TRBV30 and TRBJ2-1, is as follows: SQTIHQWPATLVQPVGSPLSLECTVEGTSNPNLYWYRQAAGRGLQLLFYSVGIGQISSEVPQNLSASRPQDRQFILSSKKLLLSDSGFYLCAWISRTSGVGEQFFGPGTRLTVL.

The chain employs TRBV14 and TRBJ1-2; 8 bases match TRBD1. Unmatched junction bases numbered 7, after V lost 0 bases and J lost 1 base. CDR1 and CDR2 (germline): SGHDN, FVKESK. This CDR3 region has 17 residues. This CDR3 reads CASSQDWGQAINYGYTF. CDR3 DNA: TGTGCCAGCAGCCAAGATTGGGGACAGGCTATTAACTATGGCTACACCTTC.

The chain joins TRBV18 to TRBJ2-2; TRBD2 aligns across 7 bases. The germline V gene encodes CDR1 KGHSH and CDR2 LQKENI. This CDR3 is 15 amino acids long. V shed 4 bases and J 1 base; nucleotides not matched to a gene: 3. As DNA, the CDR3 is TGTGCCAGCTCACGGCCTAGCGGGAACACCGGGGAGCTGTTTTTT. This gives the protein CASSRPSGNTGELFF.

The chain recombines TRBV4-1 with TRBJ2-7; TRBD2 matches at 7 bases. V trimming: 0 bases; J trimming: 5 bases; junction bases outside the gene matches: 7. Germline CDR1 and CDR2: MGHRA and YSYEKL. CDR3 size: 15 residues. The CDR3 here is CASSQESGTWDEQYF. CDR3 bases: TGCGCCAGCAGCCAAGAAAGCGGGACCTGGGACGAGCAGTACTTC.

The rearrangement joins TRBV27 to TRBJ2-5, with D maybe TRBD2 (6 bases). There are 13 residues in the CDR3. V was cut by 2 bases and J by 5 bases, with 9 bases left in between. Germline CDR1 and CDR2: MNHEY and SMNVEV (reference sequence). The CDR3 is CASSLTSGETQYF. The CDR3 DNA reads TGTGCCAGCAGTTTAACGAGCGGGGAGACCCAGTACTTC.

J is TRBJ1-4 and V is TRBV5-1; D is perhaps TRBD1 (6 bases). With 5 bases removed from V and 7 bases from J, the gap between germline ends came to 12 bases. CDR1 SGHRS and CDR2 YFSETQ come from the germline V gene. The CDR3 covers 13 residues. The chain's CDR3 is CASRRTASEKLFF. DNA of the CDR3: TGCGCCAGCAGGCGGACAGCTAGTGAAAAACTGTTTTTT.

This clone came up a few times. The V call is TRBV19, the J call TRBJ2-3; TRBD2 agrees at 7 bases. CDR3 length equals 15 residues. In germline, CDR1 is LNHDA, CDR2 SQIVND (reference sequence). V gave up 1 base and J gave up 0 bases; unmatched junction bases: 1. CDR3 sequence: CASSIGGGSTDTQYF. The DNA of the CDR3 is TGTGCCAGTAGTATAGGGGGAGGGAGCACAGATACGCAGTATTTT.

The genes are TRBV5-6 and TRBJ1-2; TRBD1 agrees at 9 bases. The CDR3 has 13 amino acids. The J segment lost 8 bases and the V segment lost 0 bases, leaving 2 bases of the junction unmatched. Germline CDR1 SGHDT, CDR2 YYEEEE. CDR3 nucleotides: TGTGCCAGCAGCTTGGGACAGGGGGAAGGCTACACCTTC. Protein product: CASSLGQGEGYTF.

V and J are TRBV5-1 and TRBJ2-2; TRBD1 agrees at 9 bases. Germline trimming cut 0 bases from V and 1 base from J; bases unmatched to any gene: 1. From germline, CDR1 is SGHRS and CDR2 YFSETQ. This CDR3 is built from 16 residues. CDR3 bases: TGCGCCAGCAGCTTGGGGGGACAGGGGAACACCGGGGAGCTGTTTTTT. Translated, it gives CASSLGGQGNTGELFF.

V is TRBV2 and J is TRBJ2-3; the match to TRBD2 covers 9 bases. The CDR3 runs 16 residues. V was pared by 3 bases and J by 2 bases, with 6 bases of the junction left unmatched. CDR1 SNHLY and CDR2 FYNNEI come from the germline V gene. CDR3: CASSEGAGGLTDTQYF. The DNA of the CDR3 is TGTGCCAGCAGTGAGGGGGCGGGAGGGCTCACAGATACGCAGTATTTT.

The chain couples TRBV28 to TRBJ1-1, with 9 positions matching TRBD1. J lost 11 bases, V lost 5 bases, and 15 bases had no gene match. CDR1 is MDHEN, CDR2 SYDVKM, per germline. The CDR3 runs to 15 residues. Here the CDR3 reads CASSPPWDRERKAFF. As DNA, the CDR3 is TGTGCCAGCAGTCCACCATGGGACAGGGAGAGGAAGGCTTTCTTT. The variable domain in full, with the rest retrieved from reference TRBV28 and TRBJ1-1, is DVKVTQSSRYLVKRTGEKVFLECVQDMDHENMFWYRQDPGLGLRLIYFSYDVKMKEKGDIPEGYSVSREKKERFSLILESASTNQTSMYLCASSPPWDRERKAFFGQGTRLTVV.

As concerns this clone: At one end the junction does not follow the germline gene, possibly because of a read error. Other nucleotide sequences from this sample produce the same CDR3. The J gene is TRBJ1-4, the V gene TRBV5-4; no clear D. This CDR3 comprises 14 residues. Germline V gene data show CDR1 as SGHNT and CDR2 as YYREEE (reference sequence). The CDR3 nucleotides are TGTGCCAGTAGCTTGTCCAGTTCTAATGAAAAACTGTTTTTT. It specifies CASSLSSSNEKLFF. Together with reference TRBV5-4 and TRBJ1-4, the CDR3 gives the full variable domain: ETGVTQSPTHLIKTRGQQVTLRCSSQSGHNTVSWYQQALGQGPQFIFQYYREEENGRGNFPPRFSGLQFPNYSSELNVNALELDDSALYLCASSLSSSNEKLFFGSGTQLSVL.

V is TRBV19 and J is TRBJ2-1; D is possibly TRBD2 (5 bases). The length of the CDR3 is 15 residues. With 3 bases removed from V and 4 bases from J, the gap between germline ends came to 13 bases. Germline loops: CDR1 LNHDA, CDR2 SQIVND (reference sequence). This chain's CDR3 is CASSIPTREYNEQFF. The CDR3 DNA follows: TGTGCCAGTAGTATCCCAACACGGGAATACAATGAGCAGTTCTTC. Together with reference TRBV19 and TRBJ2-1, the CDR3 gives the full variable domain: DGGITQSPKYLFRKEGQNVTLSCEQNLNHDAMYWYRQDPGQGLRLIYYSQIVNDFQKGDIAEGYSVSREKKESFPLTVTSAQKNPTAFYLCASSIPTREYNEQFFGPGTRLTVL.

The genes are TRBV18 and TRBJ2-6; 8 bases map to TRBD1. There are 16 residues in the CDR3. Germline V gives CDR1 KGHSH, CDR2 LQKENI. With 6 bases clipped from V and 4 bases from J, the junction kept 8 bases outside the gene matches. In DNA form, the CDR3 reads TGTGCCAGCTCCGACAGGGGCATCGCGGGGGCCAACGTCCTGACTTTC. Translated, it gives CASSDRGIAGANVLTF.

The chain employs TRBV7-2 and TRBJ2-5; D might be TRBD1 (6 bases). Looked up from germline, CDR1 is SGHTA and CDR2 is FQGNSA. Deletions cut 5 bases from V and 4 bases from J, with 14 bases between. CDR3 length equals 14 residues. CDR3 residues: CASSPKGVRETQYF. In DNA, the CDR3 is TGTGCCAGCAGCCCGAAGGGGGTTCGAGAGACCCAGTACTTC.

The chain couples TRBV19 to TRBJ2-7; TRBD2 agrees at 11 bases. Germline V CDR1 and CDR2: LNHDA, SQIVND (reference sequence). This CDR3 is built from 15 residues. V shed 9 bases and J 2 bases; nucleotides not matched to a gene: 9. The CDR3 region has the DNA TGTGCCAGCAGCCCGGGGACTAGCGGTCCCTACGAGCAGTACTTC. This codes for CASSPGTSGPYEQYF.

The chain employs TRBV5-1 and TRBJ2-7; 11 nucleotides match TRBD2. The trim removed 4 bases at V and 4 bases at J, leaving 10 bases unmatched. This CDR3 contains 16 residues. The germline V gene has CDR1 SGHRS and CDR2 YFSETQ. This CDR3 is CASSVRGLAEPYEQYF. CDR3 nucleotides: TGCGCCAGCAGCGTTCGGGGACTAGCGGAACCTTACGAGCAGTACTTC.